The entry below gives a single T cell receptor (beta chain) sequence along with its context. Its antigen is still unknown. TCRdb keeps only in-frame clones here, not all; method: immunoSEQ multiplex PCR. The table shows some 100,000 clones, with about 85% occurring only once. The data were taken from a study of identifying expanded T cells in peripheral blood. Findings of the study overall: Across healthy donors, higher total template counts meant significantly greater roughly two-week count variance. Over approximately two and four weeks, about 15 and 19 clones changed, versus around 1.3 between replicates.

No infections or other immune events were documented during collection. Sequenced material: blood. The TCR sequence derives from a person aged 18 to 75 in good health.

This CDR3 is CASSIVPAGTEAFF. The CDR3 DNA reads TGTGCCAGTAGTATAGTCCCGGCGGGCACTGAAGCTTTCTTT. The chain uses TRBV19 and TRBJ1-1; D unclear. Deletions cut 1 base from V and 4 bases from J, with 10 bases between. The germline V gene has CDR1 LNHDA and CDR2 SQIVND (reference sequence). The CDR3 has 14 amino acids.